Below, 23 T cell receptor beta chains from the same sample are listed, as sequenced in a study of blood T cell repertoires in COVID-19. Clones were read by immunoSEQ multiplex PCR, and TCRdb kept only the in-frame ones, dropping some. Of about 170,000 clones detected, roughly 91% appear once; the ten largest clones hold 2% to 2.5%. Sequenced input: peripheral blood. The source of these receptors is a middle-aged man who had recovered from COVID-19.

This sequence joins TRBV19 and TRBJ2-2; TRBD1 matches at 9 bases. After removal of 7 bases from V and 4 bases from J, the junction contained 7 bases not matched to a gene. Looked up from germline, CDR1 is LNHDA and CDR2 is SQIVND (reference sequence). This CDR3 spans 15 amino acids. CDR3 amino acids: CASKPPGQGTGELFF. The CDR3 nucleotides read TGTGCCAGTAAACCCCCGGGACAGGGCACCGGGGAGCTGTTTTTT.

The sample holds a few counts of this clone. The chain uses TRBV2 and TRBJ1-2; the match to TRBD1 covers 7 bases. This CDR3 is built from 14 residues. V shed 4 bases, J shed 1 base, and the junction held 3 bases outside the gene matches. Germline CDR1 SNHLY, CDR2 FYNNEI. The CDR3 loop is CASSAGQNNYGYTF. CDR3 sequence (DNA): TGTGCCAGCAGTGCGGGACAGAATAACTATGGCTACACCTTC.

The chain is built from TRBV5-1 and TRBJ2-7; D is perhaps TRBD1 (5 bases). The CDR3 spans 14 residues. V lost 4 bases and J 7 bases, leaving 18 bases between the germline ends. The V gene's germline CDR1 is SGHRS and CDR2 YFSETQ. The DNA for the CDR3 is TGCGCCAGCAGCCCTCTGGGGCCGACTTGGGAGCAGTACTTC. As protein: CASSPLGPTWEQYF. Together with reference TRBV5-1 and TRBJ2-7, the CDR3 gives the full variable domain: KAGVTQTPRYLIKTRGQQVTLSCSPISGHRSVSWYQQTPGQGLQFLFEYFSETQRNKGNFPGRFSGRQFSNSRSEMNVSTLELGDSALYLCASSPLGPTWEQYFGPGTRLTVT.

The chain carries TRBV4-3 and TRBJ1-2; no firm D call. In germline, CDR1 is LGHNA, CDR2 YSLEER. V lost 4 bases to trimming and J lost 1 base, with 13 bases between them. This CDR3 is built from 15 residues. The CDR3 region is CASSPTNTVNYGYTF. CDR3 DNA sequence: TGCGCCAGCAGCCCCACGAACACAGTTAACTATGGCTACACCTTC.

CDR3 nucleotide sequence: TGTGCCATCAGTGAGTCCACTTCCTCCTACGAGCAGTACTTC. Protein: CAISESTSSYEQYF. The rearrangement links TRBV10-3 to TRBJ2-7; D uncertain. Germline V gene lookup returns CDR1 ENHRY and CDR2 SYGVKD. The CDR3 has 14 residues. Trimming took 0 bases from V and 0 from J, leaving 6 bases between them.

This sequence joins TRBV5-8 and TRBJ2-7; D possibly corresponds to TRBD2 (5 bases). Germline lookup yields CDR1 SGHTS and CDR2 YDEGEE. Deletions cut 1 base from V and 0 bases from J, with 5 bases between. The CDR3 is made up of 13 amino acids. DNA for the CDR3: TGTGCCAGCAGCTTGCGGGACTCCTACGAGCAGTACTTC. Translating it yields CASSLRDSYEQYF.

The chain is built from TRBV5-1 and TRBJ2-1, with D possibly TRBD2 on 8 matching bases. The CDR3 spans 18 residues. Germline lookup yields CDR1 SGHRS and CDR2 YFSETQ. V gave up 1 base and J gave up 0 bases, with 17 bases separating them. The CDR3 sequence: CASSLPGQRGSSYNEQFF. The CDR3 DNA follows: TGCGCCAGCAGCTTGCCGGGACAGCGGGGGAGCTCCTACAATGAGCAGTTCTTC.

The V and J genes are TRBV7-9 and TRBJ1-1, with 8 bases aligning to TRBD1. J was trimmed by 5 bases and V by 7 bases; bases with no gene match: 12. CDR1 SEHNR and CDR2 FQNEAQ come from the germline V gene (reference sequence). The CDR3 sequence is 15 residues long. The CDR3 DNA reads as TGTGCCAGCAACCCCAGCGGGACAGGTGCGACTGAAGCTTTCTTT. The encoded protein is CASNPSGTGATEAFF.

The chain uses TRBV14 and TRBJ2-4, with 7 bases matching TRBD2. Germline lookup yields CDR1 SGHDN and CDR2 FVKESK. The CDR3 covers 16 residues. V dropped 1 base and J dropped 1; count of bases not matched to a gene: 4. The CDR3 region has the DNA TGTGCCAGCAGCCAAGTCGGGGGAGGGGCCAAAAACATTCAGTACTTC. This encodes CASSQVGGGAKNIQYF.

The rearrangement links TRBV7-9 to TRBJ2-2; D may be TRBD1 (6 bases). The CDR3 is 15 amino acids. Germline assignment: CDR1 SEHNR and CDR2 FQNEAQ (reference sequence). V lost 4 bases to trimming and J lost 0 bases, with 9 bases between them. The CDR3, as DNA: TGTGCCAGCAGCTCGGACAGAGCGAACACCGGGGAGCTGTTTTTT. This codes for CASSSDRANTGELFF.

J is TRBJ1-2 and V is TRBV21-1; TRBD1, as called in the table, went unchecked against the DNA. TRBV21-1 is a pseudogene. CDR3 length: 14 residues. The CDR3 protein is CASVRRPTEYGYTF. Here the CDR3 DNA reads TGTGCCAGCGTCAGAAGACCAACAGAGTATGGCTACACCTTC.

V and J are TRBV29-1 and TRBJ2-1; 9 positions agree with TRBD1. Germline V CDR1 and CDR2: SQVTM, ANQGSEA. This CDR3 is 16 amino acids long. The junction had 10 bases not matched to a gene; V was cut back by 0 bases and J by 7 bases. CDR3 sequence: CSVEEPGQGVWNEQFF. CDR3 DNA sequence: TGCAGCGTTGAAGAGCCGGGACAGGGAGTTTGGAATGAGCAGTTCTTC.

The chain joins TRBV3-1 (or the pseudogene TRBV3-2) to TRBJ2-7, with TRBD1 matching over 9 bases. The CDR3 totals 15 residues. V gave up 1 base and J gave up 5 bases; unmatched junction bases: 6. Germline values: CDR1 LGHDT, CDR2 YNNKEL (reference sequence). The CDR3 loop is CASSQGGYRGHEQYF. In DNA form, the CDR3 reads TGTGCCAGCAGCCAAGGAGGTTACAGGGGGCACGAGCAGTACTTC.

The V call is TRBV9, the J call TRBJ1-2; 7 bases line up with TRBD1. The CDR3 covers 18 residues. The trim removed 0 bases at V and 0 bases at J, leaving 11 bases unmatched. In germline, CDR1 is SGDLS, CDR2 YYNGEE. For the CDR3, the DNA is TGTGCCAGCAGCGTAGCCCAAAGGGACAGAGCTACTAACTATGGCTACACCTTC. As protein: CASSVAQRDRATNYGYTF.

The CDR3 loop is CASSVQGGNEQFF. CDR3 DNA: TGTGCCAGCAGCGTACAAGGGGGCAATGAGCAGTTCTTC. This rearrangement joins TRBV9 to TRBJ2-1; TRBD1 is a possible D gene (6 bases). V lost 1 base and J lost 6, with 8 bases in between. CDR1 and CDR2 (germline): SGDLS, YYNGEE. There are 13 residues in the CDR3. Full variable domain (remainder filled in from reference TRBV9 and TRBJ2-1): DSGVTQTPKHLITATGQRVTLRCSPRSGDLSVYWYQQSLDQGLQFLIQYYNGEERAKGNILERFSAQQFPDLHSELNLSSLELGDSALYFCASSVQGGNEQFFGPGTRLTVL.

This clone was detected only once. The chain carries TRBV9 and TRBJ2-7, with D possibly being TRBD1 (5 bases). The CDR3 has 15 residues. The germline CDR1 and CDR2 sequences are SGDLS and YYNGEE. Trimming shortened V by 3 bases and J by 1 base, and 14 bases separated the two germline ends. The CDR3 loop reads CASSADSAPSYEQYF. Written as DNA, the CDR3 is TGTGCCAGCAGCGCCGACAGCGCCCCATCCTACGAGCAGTACTTC.

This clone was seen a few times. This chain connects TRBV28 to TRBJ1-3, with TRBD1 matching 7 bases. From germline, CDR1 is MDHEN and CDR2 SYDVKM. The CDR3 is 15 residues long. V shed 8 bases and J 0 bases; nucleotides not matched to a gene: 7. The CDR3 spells CASWTGTASGNTIYF. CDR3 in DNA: TGTGCCAGCTGGACCGGGACAGCCTCTGGAAACACCATATATTTT.

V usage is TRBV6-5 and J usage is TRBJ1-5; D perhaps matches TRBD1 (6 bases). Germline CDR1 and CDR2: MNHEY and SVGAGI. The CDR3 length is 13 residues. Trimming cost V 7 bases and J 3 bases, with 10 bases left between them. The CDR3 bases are TGTGCCAGCATAGGACAGCCCAATCAGCCCCAGCATTTT. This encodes CASIGQPNQPQHF.

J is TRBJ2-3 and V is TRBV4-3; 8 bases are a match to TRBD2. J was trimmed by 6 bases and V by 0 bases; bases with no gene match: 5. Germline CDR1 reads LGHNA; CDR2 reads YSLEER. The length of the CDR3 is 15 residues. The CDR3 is CASSQEKAGVDTQYF. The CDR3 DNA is TGCGCCAGCAGCCAAGAAAAAGCGGGAGTGGATACGCAGTATTTT.

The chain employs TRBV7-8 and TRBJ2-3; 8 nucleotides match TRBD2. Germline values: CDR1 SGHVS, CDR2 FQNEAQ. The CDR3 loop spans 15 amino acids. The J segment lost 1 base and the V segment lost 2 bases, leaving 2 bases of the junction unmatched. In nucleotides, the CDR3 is TGTGCCAGCAGCTTATCTAGCGGGCGCACAGATACGCAGTATTTT. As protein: CASSLSSGRTDTQYF. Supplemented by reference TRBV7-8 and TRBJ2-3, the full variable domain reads GAGVSQSPRYKVAKRGQDVALRCDPISGHVSLFWYQQALGQGPEFLTYFQNEAQLDKSGLPSDRFFAERPEGSVSTLKIQRTQQEDSAVYLCASSLSSGRTDTQYFGPGTRLTVL.

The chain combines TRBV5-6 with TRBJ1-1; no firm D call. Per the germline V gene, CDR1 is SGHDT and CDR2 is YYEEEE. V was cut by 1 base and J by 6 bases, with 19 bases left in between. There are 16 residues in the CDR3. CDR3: CASSLSLGPSLAEAFF. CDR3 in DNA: TGTGCCAGCAGCTTGTCCCTGGGCCCTTCTTTGGCTGAAGCTTTCTTT.

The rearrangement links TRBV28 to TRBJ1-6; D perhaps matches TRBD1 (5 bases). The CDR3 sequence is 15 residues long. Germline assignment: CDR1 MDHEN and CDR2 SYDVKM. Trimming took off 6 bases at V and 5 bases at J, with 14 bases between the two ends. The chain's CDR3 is CASRASGADNSPLHF. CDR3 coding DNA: TGTGCCAGCAGGGCGAGCGGGGCTGATAATTCACCCCTCCACTTT.

The CDR3 spells CASSLEAGAAYEQYF. The CDR3 bases are TGCGCCAGCAGCTTGGAAGCGGGGGCCGCCTACGAGCAGTACTTC. This chain connects TRBV5-1 to TRBJ2-7; 8 nucleotides align to TRBD2. Unmatched junction bases numbered 4, after V lost 0 bases and J lost 2 bases. Germline V gene sequence: CDR1 SGHRS, CDR2 YFSETQ. The CDR3 sequence is 15 residues long.